One sample yielded the 11 T cell receptor beta chains listed below, sequenced in a study of blood T cells in healthy people across ages. Combining a sample-barcoded 5' primer with a J-beta primer mix, a second PCR ran for roughly 6 to 12 cycles. MiXCR, applied by TCRdb to the 5' RACE reads, yields one record per CDR3 protein. The sample holds roughly 900,000 distinct CDR3 sequences, around 49% seen once. Material: blood. These receptors were obtained from a young man in good health.

This clonotype was recorded a few times. The CDR3 here is CASSFRYDRSGLTGANVLTF. The CDR3 nucleotides are TGTGCCAGCAGTTTTAGGTATGACCGTTCCGGCCTTACTGGGGCCAACGTCCTGACTTTC. This chain connects TRBV28 to TRBJ2-6, with D uncertain. Germline-derived CDR1 and CDR2 are MDHEN and SYDVKM. Trimming pared 3 bases from V and 2 bases from J, leaving 23 bases between. This CDR3 has 20 residues.

Only a few counts were recorded for this clonotype. This chain uses TRBV5-1 with TRBJ2-3, with 8 bases aligning to TRBD2. Germline CDR1 SGHRS, CDR2 YFSETQ. J was trimmed by 2 bases and V by 4 bases; bases with no gene match: 6. The CDR3 is 15 amino acids. CDR3 sequence: CASSPPRGVTDTQYF. Here the CDR3 DNA reads TGCGCCAGCAGCCCGCCGCGGGGGGTCACAGATACGCAGTATTTT. The full variable domain, in which reference TRBV5-1 and TRBJ2-3 provide the parts outside the CDR3, is KAGVTQTPRYLIKTRGQQVTLSCSPISGHRSVSWYQQTPGQGLQFLFEYFSETQRNKGNFPGRFSGRQFSNSRSEMNVSTLELGDSALYLCASSPPRGVTDTQYFGPGTRLTVL.

This clonotype was seen only a few times. This rearrangement joins TRBV4-2 to TRBJ2-3, with a possible D match to TRBD2 (7 bases). Trimming removed 8 bases from V and 3 bases from J, with 21 bases in between. Germline assignment: CDR1 LGHNA and CDR2 YNFKEQ. This CDR3 is built from 16 residues. For the CDR3, the DNA is TGTGCCAGCCAAGGGGGGGCGGGAACAAGTACAGATACGCAGTATTTT. Encoded protein: CASQGGAGTSTDTQYF.

About this clonotype itself: At one end the junction does not follow the germline gene, possibly because of a read error. The chain carries TRBV7-2 and TRBJ1-1; D possibly corresponds to TRBD1 (6 bases). This CDR3 comprises 15 residues. CDR1 and CDR2 from the germline V gene are SGHTA and FQGNSA. The CDR3 sequence is CAGSLGLGGHLTAFF. The CDR3 DNA reads as TGTGCCGGCAGCTTAGGGCTGGGGGGACACCTAACCGCTTTCTTT.

The V and J genes are TRBV6-6 and TRBJ1-1, with a tentative D call TRBD1 (5 bases). The CDR3 has 11 residues. V shed 6 bases and J shed 10 bases, with 12 bases lying between them. Per germline, CDR1 MNHNY and CDR2 SVGAGI (reference sequence). The CDR3 DNA sequence: TGTGCCAGCAGGCTACAGGAGAGAGCTTTCTTT. Amino acids: CASRLQERAFF.

The CDR3 sequence is CSASVLSEQYF. As DNA, the CDR3 is TGCAGTGCTAGTGTTTTGTCCGAGCAGTACTTC. The genes are TRBV20-1 and TRBJ2-5; D unclear. The J call could be wrong; TRBJ2-7 is a better fit for the DNA end. Germline V gene sequence: CDR1 DFQATT, CDR2 SNEGSKA (reference sequence). CDR3 length: 11 amino acids.

This chain connects TRBV29-1 to TRBJ1-4; possibly TRBD1 for D (6 bases). Deletions cut 4 bases from V and 7 bases from J, with 13 bases between. This CDR3 has 13 amino acids. Germline CDR1 SQVTM, CDR2 ANQGSEA. CDR3 DNA: TGCAGCGTTGCGGGGGCAGGAGGTGAAAAACTGTTTTTT. Translated, it gives CSVAGAGGEKLFF.

This clonotype was counted only a few times. For the CDR3, the DNA is TGTGCCAGCAGTTACCCACCGATTGAGTATTTT. Translated: CASSYPPIEYF. The chain recombines TRBV6-2 or TRBV6-3 with TRBJ2-3, with D uncertain. V lost 2 bases and J 13 bases, leaving 10 bases between the germline ends. The CDR3 covers 11 residues. CDR1 is MNHEY and CDR2 is SVGEGT in the germline V gene.

The chain recombines TRBV11-3 with TRBJ2-1, with 14 bases identical to TRBD2. V lost 2 bases to trimming and J lost 7 bases; unmatched junction nucleotides: 1. Germline V CDR1 and CDR2: SGHNT, YENEEA. The CDR3 is made up of 15 amino acids. The CDR3 here is CASSLRTSGGNEQFF. In DNA, the CDR3 is TGTGCCAGCAGCTTAAGGACTAGCGGGGGGAATGAGCAGTTCTTC.

CDR3 residues: CSAREAGPHNEQYF. The CDR3 DNA follows: TGCAGTGCTAGAGAAGCAGGGCCCCACAATGAGCAGTACTTC. The chain carries TRBV20-1 and TRBJ2-1; perhaps TRBD1 as D (5 bases). The closer fit of TRBJ2-7 to the DNA end suggests the J call may be wrong. The CDR3 totals 14 residues. Germline V lookup: CDR1 DFQATT, CDR2 SNEGSKA (reference sequence).

This rearrangement joins TRBV27 to TRBJ1-2, with D maybe TRBD1 (6 bases). CDR1 is MNHEY and CDR2 is SMNVEV in the germline V gene (reference sequence). The CDR3 loop spans 12 amino acids. Trimming pared 3 bases from V and 10 bases from J, leaving 12 bases between. The chain's CDR3 is CASSFGGADYTF. In nucleotides, the CDR3 is TGTGCCAGCAGTTTTGGGGGCGCGGACTACACCTTC.